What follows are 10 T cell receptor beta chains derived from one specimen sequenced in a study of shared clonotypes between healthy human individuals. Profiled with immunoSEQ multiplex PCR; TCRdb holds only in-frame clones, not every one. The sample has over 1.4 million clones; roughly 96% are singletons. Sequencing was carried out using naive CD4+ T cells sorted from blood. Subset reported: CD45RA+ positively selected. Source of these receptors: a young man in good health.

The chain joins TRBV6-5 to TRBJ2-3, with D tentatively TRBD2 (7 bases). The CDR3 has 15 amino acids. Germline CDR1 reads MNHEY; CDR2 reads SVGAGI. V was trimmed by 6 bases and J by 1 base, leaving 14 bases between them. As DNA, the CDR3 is TGTGCCAGCAGCCCCGGGGGGCGGGGCACAGATACGCAGTATTTT. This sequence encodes CASSPGGRGTDTQYF.

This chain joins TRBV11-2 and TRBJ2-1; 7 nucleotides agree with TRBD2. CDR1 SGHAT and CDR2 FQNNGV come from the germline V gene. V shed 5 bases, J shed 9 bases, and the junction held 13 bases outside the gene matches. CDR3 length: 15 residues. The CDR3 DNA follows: TGTGCCAGCAGCCCCCTGCCCAGTGGGGGGGGTGAGCAGTTCTTC. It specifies CASSPLPSGGGEQFF.

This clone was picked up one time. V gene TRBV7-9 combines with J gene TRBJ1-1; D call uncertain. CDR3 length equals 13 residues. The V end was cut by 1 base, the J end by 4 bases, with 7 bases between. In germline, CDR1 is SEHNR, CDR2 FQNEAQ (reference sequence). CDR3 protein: CASSLDGSTEAFF. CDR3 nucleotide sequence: TGTGCCAGCAGCTTAGATGGCAGCACTGAAGCTTTCTTT.

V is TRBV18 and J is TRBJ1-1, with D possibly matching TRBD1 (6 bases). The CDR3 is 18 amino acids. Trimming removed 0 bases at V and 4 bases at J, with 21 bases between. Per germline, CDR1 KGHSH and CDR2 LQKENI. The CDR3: CASSPPVTGRSWGTEAFF. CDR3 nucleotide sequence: TGTGCCAGCTCACCACCGGTTACAGGGAGGTCCTGGGGCACTGAAGCTTTCTTT.

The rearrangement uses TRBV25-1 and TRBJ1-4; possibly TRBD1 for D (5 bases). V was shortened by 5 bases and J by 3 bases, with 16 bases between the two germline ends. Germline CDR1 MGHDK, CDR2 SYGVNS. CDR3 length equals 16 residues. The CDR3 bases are TGTGCCAGCAGTCGGGGGGTAAGGCCGGCTAATGAAAAACTGTTTTTT. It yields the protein CASSRGVRPANEKLFF.

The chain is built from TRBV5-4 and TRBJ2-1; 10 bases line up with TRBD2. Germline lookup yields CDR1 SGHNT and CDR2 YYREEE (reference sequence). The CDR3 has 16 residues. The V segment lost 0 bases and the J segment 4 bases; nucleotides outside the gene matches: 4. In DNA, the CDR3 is TGTGCCAGCAGCTTGGGTCCTAGCGGGAGTTACAATGAGCAGTTCTTC. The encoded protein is CASSLGPSGSYNEQFF.

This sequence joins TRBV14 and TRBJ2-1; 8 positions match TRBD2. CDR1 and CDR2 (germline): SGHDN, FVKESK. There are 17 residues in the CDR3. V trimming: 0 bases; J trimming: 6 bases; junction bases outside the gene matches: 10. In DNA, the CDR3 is TGTGCCAGCAGCCAAGATCCGGCACTAGCGGAGTTCAATGAGCAGTTCTTC. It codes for CASSQDPALAEFNEQFF.

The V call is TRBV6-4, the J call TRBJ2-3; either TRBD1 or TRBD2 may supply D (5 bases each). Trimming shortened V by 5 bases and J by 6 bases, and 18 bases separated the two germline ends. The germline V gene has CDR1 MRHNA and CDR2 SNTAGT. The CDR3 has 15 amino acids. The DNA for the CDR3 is TGTGCCAGCAGTAAAGAGAGATTGGGGGACGATACGCAGTATTTT. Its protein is CASSKERLGDDTQYF.

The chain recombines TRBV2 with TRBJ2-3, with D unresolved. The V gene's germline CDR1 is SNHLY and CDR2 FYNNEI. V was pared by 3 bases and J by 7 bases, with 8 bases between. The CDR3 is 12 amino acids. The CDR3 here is CASSDGENTQYF. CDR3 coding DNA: TGTGCCAGCAGTGATGGGGAAAATACGCAGTATTTT.

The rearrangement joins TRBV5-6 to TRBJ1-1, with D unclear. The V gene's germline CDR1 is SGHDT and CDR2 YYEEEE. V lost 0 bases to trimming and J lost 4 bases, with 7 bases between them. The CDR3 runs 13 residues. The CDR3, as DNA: TGTGCCAGCAGCTTGGCGGGATCCACTGAAGCTTTCTTT. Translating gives CASSLAGSTEAFF.